What follows is one T cell receptor beta chain and its context. This sample was taken from a study of T cell changes during pregnancy in multiple sclerosis. The CDR3 covers 14 residues. Trimming removed 7 bases at V and 1 base at J, with 13 bases between. CDR1 is LNHDA, CDR2 SQIVND, per germline (reference sequence). Libraries were prepared by immunoSEQ multiplex PCR; TCRdb keeps only in-frame clonotypes and omits some of them. This sample yields 85,000 to 120,000 clones, of which about 89% are seen a single time; about 1.5% belongs to the top ten. This rearrangement joins TRBV19 to TRBJ1-1; no firm D call. This sequence was found in a female donor with multiple sclerosis, enrolled in a pregnancy study. Sequencing was performed on peripheral blood, taken before pregnancy. DNA of the CDR3: TGTGCCAGTACCGAAACCGGGAGGAACACTGAAGCTTTCTTT. Its protein is CASTETGRNTEAFF.